This T cell receptor (beta chain) derives from a study of cytomegalovirus exposure and HLA in healthy donors. Researchers ran the PCR with 60 Vbeta and 13 Jbeta primers. Data came from immunoSEQ multiplex PCR; TCRdb stores just in-frame clones and leaves some out. The sample has under 250,000 clones, roughly 88% seen once. This CDR3 is 14 amino acids long. Trimming removed 4 bases from V and 8 bases from J, with 15 bases in between. CDR1 is SGHNT, CDR2 YYREEE, per germline (reference sequence). Notes on the study in general: Among CMV-associated TCR beta chains, most appeared HLA-restricted in a later analysis. HLA alleles were associated with 15,000 to 20,000 TCR beta sequences in a later analysis at 0.05 false discovery rate. Indistinguishable V segments such as TRBV6-2 and TRBV6-3 were excluded.

This clone was observed once. Its antigen is not identified. The gene calls are TRBV5-4 and TRBJ1-4; D is perhaps TRBD1 (6 bases). The TCR originated in a boy aged 2 to 10 in good health and CMV-seronegative. The specimen was PBMCs. The CDR3 here is CASSEQGRGEKLFF. CDR3 in DNA: TGTGCCAGCAGCGAACAGGGACGGGGCGAAAAACTGTTTTTT.